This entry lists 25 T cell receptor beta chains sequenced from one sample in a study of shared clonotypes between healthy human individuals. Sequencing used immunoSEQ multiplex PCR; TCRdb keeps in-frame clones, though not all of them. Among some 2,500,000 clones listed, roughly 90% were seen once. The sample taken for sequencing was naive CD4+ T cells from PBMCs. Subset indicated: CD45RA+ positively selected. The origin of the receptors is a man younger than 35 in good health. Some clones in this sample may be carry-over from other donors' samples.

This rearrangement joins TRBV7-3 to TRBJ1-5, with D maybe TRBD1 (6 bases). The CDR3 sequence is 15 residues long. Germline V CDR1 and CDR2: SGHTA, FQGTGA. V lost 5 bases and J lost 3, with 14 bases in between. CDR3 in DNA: TGTGCCAGCAGCGTTACAGGGAGGAACAATCAGCCCCAGCATTTT. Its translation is CASSVTGRNNQPQHF.

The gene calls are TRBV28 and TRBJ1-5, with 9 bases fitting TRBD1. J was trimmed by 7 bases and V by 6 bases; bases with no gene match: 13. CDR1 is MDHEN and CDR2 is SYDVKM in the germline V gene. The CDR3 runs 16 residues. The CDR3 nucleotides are TGTGCCAGCAGCCTAAACCTGGACAGGGGAGGGCAGCCCCAGCATTTT. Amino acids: CASSLNLDRGGQPQHF.

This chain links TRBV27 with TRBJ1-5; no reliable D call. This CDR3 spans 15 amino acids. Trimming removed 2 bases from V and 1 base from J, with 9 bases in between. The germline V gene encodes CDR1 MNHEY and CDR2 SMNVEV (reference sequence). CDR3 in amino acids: CASSLGRFSNQPQHF. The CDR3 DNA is TGTGCCAGCAGTTTAGGGCGGTTCAGCAATCAGCCCCAGCATTTT.

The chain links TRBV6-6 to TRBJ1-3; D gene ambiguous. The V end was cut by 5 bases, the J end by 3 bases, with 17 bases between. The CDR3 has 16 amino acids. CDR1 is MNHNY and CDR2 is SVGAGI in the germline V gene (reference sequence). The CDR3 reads CASSTPYDVNGNTIYF. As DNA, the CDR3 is TGTGCCAGCAGTACCCCATACGACGTGAATGGAAACACCATATATTTT.

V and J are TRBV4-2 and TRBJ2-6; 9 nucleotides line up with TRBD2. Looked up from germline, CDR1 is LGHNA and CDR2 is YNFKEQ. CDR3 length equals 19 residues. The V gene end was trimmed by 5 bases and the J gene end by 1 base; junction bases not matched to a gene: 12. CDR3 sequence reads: CASSSNPLAGLSGANVLTF. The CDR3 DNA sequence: TGTGCCAGCAGCTCTAATCCTCTAGCGGGACTATCTGGGGCCAACGTCCTGACTTTC.

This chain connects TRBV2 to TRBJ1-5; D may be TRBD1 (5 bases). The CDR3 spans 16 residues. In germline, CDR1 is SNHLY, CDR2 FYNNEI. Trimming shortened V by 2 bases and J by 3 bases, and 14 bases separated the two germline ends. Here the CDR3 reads CASSEQAGRTNQPQHF. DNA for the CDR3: TGTGCCAGCAGTGAACAGGCAGGGAGGACCAATCAGCCCCAGCATTTT.

CDR3 residues: CASSLMSGAETQYF. DNA for the CDR3: TGCGCCAGCAGCTTAATGAGCGGGGCTGAGACCCAGTACTTC. The chain links TRBV5-1 to TRBJ2-5, with TRBD2 matching over 7 bases. Per germline, CDR1 SGHRS and CDR2 YFSETQ. Trimming cost V 2 bases and J 5 bases; bases outside gene matches: 6. The CDR3 contains 14 residues.

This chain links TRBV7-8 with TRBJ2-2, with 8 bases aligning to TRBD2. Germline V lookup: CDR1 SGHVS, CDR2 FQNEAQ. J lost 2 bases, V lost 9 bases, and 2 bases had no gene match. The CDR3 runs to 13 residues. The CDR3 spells CASTSGNTGELFF. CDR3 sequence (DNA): TGTGCCAGTACTAGCGGAAACACCGGGGAGCTGTTTTTT.

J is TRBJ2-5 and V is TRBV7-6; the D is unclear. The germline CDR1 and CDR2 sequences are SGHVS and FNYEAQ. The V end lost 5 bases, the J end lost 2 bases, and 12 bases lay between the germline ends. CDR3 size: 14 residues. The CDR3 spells CASSQEPVQETQYF. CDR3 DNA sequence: TGTGCCAGCAGCCAAGAGCCTGTACAAGAGACCCAGTACTTC.

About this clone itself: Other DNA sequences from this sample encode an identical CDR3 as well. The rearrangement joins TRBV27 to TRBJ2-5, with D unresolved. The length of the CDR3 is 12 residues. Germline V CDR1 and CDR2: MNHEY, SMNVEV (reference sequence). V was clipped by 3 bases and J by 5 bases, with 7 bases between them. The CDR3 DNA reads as TGTGCCAGCAGTTTCCACGGGGAGACCCAGTACTTC. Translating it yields CASSFHGETQYF.

The CDR3 loop reads CASSPPFSQETQYF. The CDR3 DNA reads as TGTGCCAGCTCACCACCCTTCAGCCAAGAGACCCAGTACTTC. The J gene is TRBJ2-5, the V gene TRBV18; D unclear. Deletions cut 0 bases from V and 1 base from J, with 6 bases between. The CDR3 loop spans 14 amino acids. Germline CDR1 KGHSH, CDR2 LQKENI.

CDR3 protein: CASSASRWTGRSRPQHF. In DNA form, the CDR3 reads TGTGCCAGTAGTGCGAGCCGATGGACAGGGCGCTCTCGGCCCCAGCATTTT. The chain uses TRBV19 and TRBJ1-5; 8 bases map to TRBD1. Germline trimming cut 5 bases from V and 9 bases from J; bases unmatched to any gene: 18. There are 17 residues in the CDR3. CDR1 LNHDA and CDR2 SQIVND come from the germline V gene (reference sequence).

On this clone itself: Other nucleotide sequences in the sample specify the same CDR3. CDR3 in amino acids: CASSPGGGEQFF. CDR3 bases: TGTGCCAGCAGCCCCGGTGGAGGGGAGCAGTTCTTC. The chain recombines TRBV7-3 with TRBJ2-1; perhaps TRBD2 as D (6 bases). Trimming removed 5 bases from V and 10 bases from J, with 12 bases in between. CDR1 and CDR2 (germline): SGHTA, FQGTGA. CDR3 length: 12 residues.

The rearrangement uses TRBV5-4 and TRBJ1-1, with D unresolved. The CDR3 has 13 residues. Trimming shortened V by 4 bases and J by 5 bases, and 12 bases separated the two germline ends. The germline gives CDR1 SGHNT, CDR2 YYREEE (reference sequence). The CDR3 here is CASSQTGRTEAFF. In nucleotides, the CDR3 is TGTGCCAGCAGCCAAACGGGGAGGACTGAAGCTTTCTTT. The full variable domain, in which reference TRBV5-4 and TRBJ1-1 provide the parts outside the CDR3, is ETGVTQSPTHLIKTRGQQVTLRCSSQSGHNTVSWYQQALGQGPQFIFQYYREEENGRGNFPPRFSGLQFPNYSSELNVNALELDDSALYLCASSQTGRTEAFFGQGTRLTVV.

CDR3 DNA: TGTGCCAGTAGGAACACCGGGACAGGGGGTAGGGAGCAGTACTTC. Translated: CASRNTGTGGREQYF. This rearrangement joins TRBV19 to TRBJ2-7, with 11 nucleotides matching TRBD1. The junction had 11 bases not matched to a gene; V was cut back by 6 bases and J by 7 bases. Per the germline V gene, CDR1 is LNHDA and CDR2 is SQIVND (reference sequence). This CDR3 region has 15 residues.

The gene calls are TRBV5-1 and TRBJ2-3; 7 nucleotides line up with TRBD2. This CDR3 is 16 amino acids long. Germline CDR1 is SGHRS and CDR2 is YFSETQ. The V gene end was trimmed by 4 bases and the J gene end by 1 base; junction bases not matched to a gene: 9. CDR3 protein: CASSPGSGKGTDTQYF. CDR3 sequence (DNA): TGCGCCAGCAGCCCGGGGAGCGGGAAGGGCACAGATACGCAGTATTTT.

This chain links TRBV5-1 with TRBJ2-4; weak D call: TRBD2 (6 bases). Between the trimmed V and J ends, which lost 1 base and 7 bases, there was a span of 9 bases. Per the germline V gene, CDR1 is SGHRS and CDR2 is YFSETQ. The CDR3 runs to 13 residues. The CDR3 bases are TGCGCCAGCAGCTTGTGGGGGGAGAACATTCAGTACTTC. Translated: CASSLWGENIQYF.

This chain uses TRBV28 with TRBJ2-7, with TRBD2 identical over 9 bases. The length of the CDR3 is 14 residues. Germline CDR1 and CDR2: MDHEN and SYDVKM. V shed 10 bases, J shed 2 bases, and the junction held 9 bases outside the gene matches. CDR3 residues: CAISRGGATYEQYF. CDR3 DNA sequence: TGTGCCATCTCGCGGGGGGGAGCGACCTACGAGCAGTACTTC.

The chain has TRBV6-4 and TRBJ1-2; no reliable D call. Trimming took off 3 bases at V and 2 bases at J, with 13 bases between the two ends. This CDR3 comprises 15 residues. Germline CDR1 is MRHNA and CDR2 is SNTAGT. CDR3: CASSESNGRNYGYTF. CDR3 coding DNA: TGTGCCAGCAGTGAATCGAACGGGAGGAACTATGGCTACACCTTC.

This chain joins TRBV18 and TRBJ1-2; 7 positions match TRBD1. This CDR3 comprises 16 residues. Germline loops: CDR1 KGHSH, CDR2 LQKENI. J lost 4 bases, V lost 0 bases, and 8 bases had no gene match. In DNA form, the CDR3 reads TGTGCCAGCTCACCACCATCAGGGGGGGGAGCCTATGGCTACACCTTC. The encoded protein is CASSPPSGGGAYGYTF.

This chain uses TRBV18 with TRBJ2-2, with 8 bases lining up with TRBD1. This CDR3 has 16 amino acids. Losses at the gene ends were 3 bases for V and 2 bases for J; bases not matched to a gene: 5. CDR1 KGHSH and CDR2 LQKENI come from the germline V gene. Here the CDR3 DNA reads TGTGCCAGCTCACCCAGACAGGGGACTAACACCGGGGAGCTGTTTTTT. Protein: CASSPRQGTNTGELFF.

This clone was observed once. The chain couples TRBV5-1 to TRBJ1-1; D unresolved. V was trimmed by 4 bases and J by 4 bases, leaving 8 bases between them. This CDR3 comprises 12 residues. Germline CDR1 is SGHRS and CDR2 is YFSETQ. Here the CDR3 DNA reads TGCGCCAGCAGCGTCTCGGCCACTGAAGCTTTCTTT. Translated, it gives CASSVSATEAFF.

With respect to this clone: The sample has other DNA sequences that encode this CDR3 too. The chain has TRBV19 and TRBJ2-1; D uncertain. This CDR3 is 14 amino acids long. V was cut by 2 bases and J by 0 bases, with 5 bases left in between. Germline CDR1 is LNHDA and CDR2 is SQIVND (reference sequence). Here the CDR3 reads CASSISHSYNEQFF. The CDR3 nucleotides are TGTGCCAGTAGTATATCACACTCCTACAATGAGCAGTTCTTC.

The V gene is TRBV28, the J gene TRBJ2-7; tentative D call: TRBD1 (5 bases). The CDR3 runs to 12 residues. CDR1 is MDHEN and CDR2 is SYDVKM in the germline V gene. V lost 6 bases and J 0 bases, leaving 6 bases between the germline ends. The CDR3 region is CASRDTSYEQYF. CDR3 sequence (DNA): TGTGCCAGCAGGGACACCTCCTACGAGCAGTACTTC.

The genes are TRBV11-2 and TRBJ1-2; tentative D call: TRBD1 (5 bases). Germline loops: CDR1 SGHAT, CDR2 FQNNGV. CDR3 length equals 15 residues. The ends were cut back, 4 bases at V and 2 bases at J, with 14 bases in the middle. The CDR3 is CASSSRQLRNYGYTF. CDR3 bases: TGTGCCAGCAGCTCCAGACAGTTGAGGAACTATGGCTACACCTTC.